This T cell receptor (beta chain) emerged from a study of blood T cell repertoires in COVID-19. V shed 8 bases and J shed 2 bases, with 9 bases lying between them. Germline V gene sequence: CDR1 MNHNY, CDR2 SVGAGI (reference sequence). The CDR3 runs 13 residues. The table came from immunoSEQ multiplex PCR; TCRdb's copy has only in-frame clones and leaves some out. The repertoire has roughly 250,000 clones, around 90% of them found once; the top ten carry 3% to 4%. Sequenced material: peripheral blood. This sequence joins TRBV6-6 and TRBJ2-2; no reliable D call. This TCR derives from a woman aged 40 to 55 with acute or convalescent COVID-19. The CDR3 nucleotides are TGTGCCAGCCACAGATTAAACACCGGGGAGCTGTTTTTT. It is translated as CASHRLNTGELFF.